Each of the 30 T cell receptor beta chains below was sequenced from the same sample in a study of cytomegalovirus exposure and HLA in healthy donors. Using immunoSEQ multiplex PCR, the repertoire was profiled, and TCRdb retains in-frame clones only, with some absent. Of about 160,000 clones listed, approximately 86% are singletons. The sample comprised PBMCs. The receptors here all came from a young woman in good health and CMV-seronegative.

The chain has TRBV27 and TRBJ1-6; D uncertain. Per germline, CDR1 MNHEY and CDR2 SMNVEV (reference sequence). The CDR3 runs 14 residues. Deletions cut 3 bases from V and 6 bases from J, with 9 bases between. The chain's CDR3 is CASSFDNLNSPLHF. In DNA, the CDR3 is TGTGCCAGCAGTTTCGACAATCTTAATTCACCCCTCCACTTT.

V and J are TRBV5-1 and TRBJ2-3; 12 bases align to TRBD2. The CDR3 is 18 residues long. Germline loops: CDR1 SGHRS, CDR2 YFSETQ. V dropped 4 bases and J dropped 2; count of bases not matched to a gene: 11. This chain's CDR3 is CASSPNLAGGPATDTQYF. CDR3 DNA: TGCGCCAGCAGCCCGAATCTAGCGGGAGGGCCAGCCACAGATACGCAGTATTTT.

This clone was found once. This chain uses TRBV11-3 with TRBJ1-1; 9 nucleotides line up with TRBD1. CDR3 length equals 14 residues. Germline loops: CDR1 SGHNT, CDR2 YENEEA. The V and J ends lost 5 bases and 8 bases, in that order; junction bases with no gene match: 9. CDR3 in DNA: TGTGCCAGCAGCCCTACGGGACAGGGAGGGGAAGCTTTCTTT. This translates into CASSPTGQGGEAFF.

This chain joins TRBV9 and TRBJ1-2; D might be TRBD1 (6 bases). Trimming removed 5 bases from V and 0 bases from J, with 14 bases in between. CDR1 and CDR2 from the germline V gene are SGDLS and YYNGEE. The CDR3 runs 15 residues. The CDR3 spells CASRPLQGTNYGYTF. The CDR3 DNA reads TGTGCCAGCAGACCCTTACAGGGAACTAACTATGGCTACACCTTC.

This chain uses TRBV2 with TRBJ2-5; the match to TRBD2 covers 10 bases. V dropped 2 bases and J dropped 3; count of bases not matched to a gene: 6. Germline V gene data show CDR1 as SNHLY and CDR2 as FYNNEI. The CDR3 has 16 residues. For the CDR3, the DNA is TGTGCCAGCAGTGAATTGGTAGCGGGGGGAAAAGAGACCCAGTACTTC. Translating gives CASSELVAGGKETQYF.

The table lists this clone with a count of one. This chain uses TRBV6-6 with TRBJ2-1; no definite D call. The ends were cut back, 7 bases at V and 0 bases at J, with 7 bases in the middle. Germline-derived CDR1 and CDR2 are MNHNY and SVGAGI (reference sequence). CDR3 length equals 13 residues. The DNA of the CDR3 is TGTGCCAGCACTAGGAGCTCCTACAATGAGCAGTTCTTC. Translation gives CASTRSSYNEQFF.

DNA for the CDR3: TGTGCCAGCCGGGAGGGGAACACTGAAGCTTTCTTT. Translation: CASREGNTEAFF. This sequence joins TRBV6-6 and TRBJ1-1; D remains ambiguous. This CDR3 is built from 12 residues. CDR1 MNHNY and CDR2 SVGAGI come from the germline V gene (reference sequence). The germline V and J ends were trimmed by 8 bases and 1 base, with 8 bases remaining between them.

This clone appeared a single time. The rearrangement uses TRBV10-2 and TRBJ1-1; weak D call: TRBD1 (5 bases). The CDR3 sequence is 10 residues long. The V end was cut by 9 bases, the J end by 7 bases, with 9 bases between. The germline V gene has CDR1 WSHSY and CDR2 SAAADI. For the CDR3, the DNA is TGCGCCAGTAAAGACAGTGAAGCTTTCTTT. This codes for CASKDSEAFF.

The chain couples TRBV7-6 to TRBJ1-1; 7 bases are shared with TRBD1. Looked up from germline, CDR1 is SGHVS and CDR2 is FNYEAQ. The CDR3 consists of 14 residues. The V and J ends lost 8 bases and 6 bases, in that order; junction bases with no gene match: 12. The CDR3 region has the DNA TGTGCCAGCGGCCCCCCTCAGACAGGGTCTGAAGCTTTCTTT. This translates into CASGPPQTGSEAFF.

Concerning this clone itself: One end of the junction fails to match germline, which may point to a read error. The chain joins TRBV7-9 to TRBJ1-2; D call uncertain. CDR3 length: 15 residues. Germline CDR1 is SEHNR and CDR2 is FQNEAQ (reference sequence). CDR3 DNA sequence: TGTGCCAGCAGCTTCATAGAGGGCCCTAAATATGGCTACACCTTC. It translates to CASSFIEGPKYGYTF.

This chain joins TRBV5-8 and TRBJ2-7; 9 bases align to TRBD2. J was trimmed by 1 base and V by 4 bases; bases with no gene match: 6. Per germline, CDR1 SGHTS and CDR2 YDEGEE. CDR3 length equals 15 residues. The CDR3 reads CASSPRLADSYEQYF. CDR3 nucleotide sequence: TGTGCCAGCAGCCCCAGACTAGCGGATTCCTACGAGCAGTACTTC. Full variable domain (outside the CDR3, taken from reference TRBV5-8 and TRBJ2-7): EAGVTQSPTHLIKTRGQQATLRCSPISGHTSVYWYQQALGLGLQFLLWYDEGEERNRGNFPPRFSGRQFPNYSSELNVNALELEDSALYLCASSPRLADSYEQYFGPGTRLTVT.

The CDR3 loop reads CASRGTTTVDGYTF. DNA of the CDR3: TGTGCCAGCAGGGGGACAACAACCGTTGATGGCTACACCTTC. The V call is TRBV6-1, the J call TRBJ1-2; D possibly corresponds to TRBD1 (6 bases). The CDR3 is 14 amino acids. Trimming removed 6 bases from V and 6 bases from J, with 17 bases in between. CDR1 is MNHNS, CDR2 SASEGT, per germline.

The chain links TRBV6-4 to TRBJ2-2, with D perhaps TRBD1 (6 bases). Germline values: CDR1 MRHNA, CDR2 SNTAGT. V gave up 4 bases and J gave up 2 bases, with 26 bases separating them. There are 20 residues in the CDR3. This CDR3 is CASSVNSGRGPLINTGELFF. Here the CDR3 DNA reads TGTGCCAGCAGTGTAAATTCGGGCAGGGGACCCCTCATTAACACCGGGGAGCTGTTTTTT.

This CDR3 reads CASSSQANTEAFF. The DNA of the CDR3 is TGCGCCAGCAGCTCCCAGGCCAACACTGAAGCTTTCTTT. The chain links TRBV5-1 to TRBJ1-1; no definite D call. Trimming pared 3 bases from V and 2 bases from J, leaving 8 bases between. Germline loops: CDR1 SGHRS, CDR2 YFSETQ. The CDR3 covers 13 residues.

The CDR3 loop reads CASSLEMGGAYEQYF. The CDR3 region has the DNA TGTGCCAGCAGCTTAGAAATGGGGGGGGCCTACGAGCAGTACTTC. The V and J genes are TRBV11-2 and TRBJ2-7, with TRBD2 matching 7 bases. CDR3 length: 15 amino acids. J gave up 2 bases and V 0 bases, and 4 bases lay outside the gene matches. Germline CDR1 reads SGHAT; CDR2 reads FQNNGV.

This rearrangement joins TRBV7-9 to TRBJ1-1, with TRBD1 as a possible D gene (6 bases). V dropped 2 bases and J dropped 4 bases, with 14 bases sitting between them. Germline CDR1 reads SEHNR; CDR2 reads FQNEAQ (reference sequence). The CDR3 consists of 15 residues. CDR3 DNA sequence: TGTGCCAGCAGCTTAACAGGGCAGGGGAGCACTGAAGCTTTCTTT. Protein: CASSLTGQGSTEAFF. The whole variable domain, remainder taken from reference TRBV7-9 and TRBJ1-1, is DTGVSQNPRHKITKRGQNVTFRCDPISEHNRLYWYRQTLGQGPEFLTYFQNEAQLEKSRLLSDRFSAERPKGSFSTLEIQRTEQGDSAMYLCASSLTGQGSTEAFFGQGTRLTVV.

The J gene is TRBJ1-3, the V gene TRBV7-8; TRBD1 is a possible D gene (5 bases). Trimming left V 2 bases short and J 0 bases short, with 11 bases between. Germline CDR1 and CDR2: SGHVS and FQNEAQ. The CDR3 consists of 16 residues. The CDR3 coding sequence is TGTGCCAGCAGCTTATCGATAGGGGCCTCTGGAAACACCATATATTTT. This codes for CASSLSIGASGNTIYF.

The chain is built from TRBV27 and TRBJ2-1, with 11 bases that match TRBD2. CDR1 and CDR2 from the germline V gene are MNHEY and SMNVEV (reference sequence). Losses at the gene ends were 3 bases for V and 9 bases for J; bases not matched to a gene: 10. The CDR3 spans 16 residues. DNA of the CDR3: TGTGCCAGCAGTTTCCTCGGGACTAGCGGTGCCAGTGAGCAGTTCTTC. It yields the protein CASSFLGTSGASEQFF.

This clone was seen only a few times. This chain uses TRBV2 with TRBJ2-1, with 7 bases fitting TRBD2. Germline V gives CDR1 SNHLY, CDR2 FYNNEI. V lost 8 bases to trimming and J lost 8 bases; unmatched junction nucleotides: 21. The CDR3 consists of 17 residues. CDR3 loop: CASDAVLAGPRRDEQFF. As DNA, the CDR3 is TGTGCCAGCGACGCCGTCTTAGCGGGCCCCAGGAGGGATGAGCAGTTCTTC.

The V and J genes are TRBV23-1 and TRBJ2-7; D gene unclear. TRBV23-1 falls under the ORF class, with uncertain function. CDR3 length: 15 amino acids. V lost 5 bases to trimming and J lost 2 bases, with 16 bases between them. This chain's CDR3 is CASSADRPRAYEQYF. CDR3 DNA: TGCGCCAGCAGTGCCGATCGTCCCCGGGCCTACGAGCAGTACTTC.

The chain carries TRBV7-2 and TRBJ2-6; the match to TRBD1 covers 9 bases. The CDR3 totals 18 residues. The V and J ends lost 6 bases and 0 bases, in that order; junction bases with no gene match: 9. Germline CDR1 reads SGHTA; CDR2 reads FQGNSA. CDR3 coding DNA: TGTGCCAGCAGGTTCGGGACAGGGCCACCCTCTGGGGCCAACGTCCTGACTTTC. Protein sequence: CASRFGTGPPSGANVLTF. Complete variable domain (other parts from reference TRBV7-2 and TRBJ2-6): GAGVSQSPSNKVTEKGKDVELRCDPISGHTALYWYRQSLGQGLEFLIYFQGNSAPDKSGLPSDRFSAERTGGSVSTLTIQRTQQEDSAVYLCASRFGTGPPSGANVLTFGAGSRLTVL.

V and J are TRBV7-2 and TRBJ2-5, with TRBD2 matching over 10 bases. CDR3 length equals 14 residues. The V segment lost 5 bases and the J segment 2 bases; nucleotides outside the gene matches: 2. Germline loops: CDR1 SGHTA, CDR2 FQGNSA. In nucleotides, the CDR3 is TGTGCCAGCAGCCGTAGCGGGAGGCAAGAGACCCAGTACTTC. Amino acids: CASSRSGRQETQYF.

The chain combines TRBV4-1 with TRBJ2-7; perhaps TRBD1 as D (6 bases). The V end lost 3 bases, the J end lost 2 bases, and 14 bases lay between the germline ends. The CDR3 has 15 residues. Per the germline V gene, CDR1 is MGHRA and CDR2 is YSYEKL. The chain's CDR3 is CASSHPTQGTYEQYF. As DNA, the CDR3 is TGCGCCAGCAGCCACCCGACACAGGGAACCTACGAGCAGTACTTC.

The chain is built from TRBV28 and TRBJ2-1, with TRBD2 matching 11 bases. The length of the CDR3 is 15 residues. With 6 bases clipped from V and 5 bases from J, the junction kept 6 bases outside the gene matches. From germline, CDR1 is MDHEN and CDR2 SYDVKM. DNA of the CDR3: TGTGCCAGCAGCCAGACTAGCGGGAAGAACAATGAGCAGTTCTTC. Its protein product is CASSQTSGKNNEQFF.

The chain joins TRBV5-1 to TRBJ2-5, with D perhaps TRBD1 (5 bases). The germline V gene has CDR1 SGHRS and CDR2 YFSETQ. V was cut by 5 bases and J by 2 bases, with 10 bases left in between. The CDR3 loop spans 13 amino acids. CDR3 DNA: TGCGCCAGCAGAAGGGGTGATCAAGAGACCCAGTACTTC. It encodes CASRRGDQETQYF.

CDR3 loop: CASSHLDRSSGELFF. CDR3 in DNA: TGTGCCAGCAGTCACCTGGACAGGTCGTCCGGGGAGCTGTTTTTT. The V call is TRBV27, the J call TRBJ2-2; 7 bases map to TRBD1. The V and J ends lost 5 bases and 6 bases, in that order; junction bases with no gene match: 9. CDR1 is MNHEY and CDR2 is SMNVEV in the germline V gene (reference sequence). The CDR3 has 15 residues.

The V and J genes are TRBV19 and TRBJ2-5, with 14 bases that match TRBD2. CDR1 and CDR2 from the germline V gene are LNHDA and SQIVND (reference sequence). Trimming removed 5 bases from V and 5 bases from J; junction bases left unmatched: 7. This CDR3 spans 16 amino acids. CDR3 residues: CASSDGTSGSWETQYF. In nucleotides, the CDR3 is TGTGCCAGTAGTGATGGGACTAGCGGGAGTTGGGAGACCCAGTACTTC.

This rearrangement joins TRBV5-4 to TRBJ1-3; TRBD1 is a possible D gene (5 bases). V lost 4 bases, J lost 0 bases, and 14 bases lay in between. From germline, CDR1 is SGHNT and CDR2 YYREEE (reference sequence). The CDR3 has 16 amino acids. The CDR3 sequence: CASSDGGRASGNTIYF. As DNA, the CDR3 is TGTGCCAGCAGCGATGGTGGCAGGGCCTCTGGAAACACCATATATTTT. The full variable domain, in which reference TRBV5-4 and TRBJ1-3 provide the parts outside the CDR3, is ETGVTQSPTHLIKTRGQQVTLRCSSQSGHNTVSWYQQALGQGPQFIFQYYREEENGRGNFPPRFSGLQFPNYSSELNVNALELDDSALYLCASSDGGRASGNTIYFGEGSWLTVV.

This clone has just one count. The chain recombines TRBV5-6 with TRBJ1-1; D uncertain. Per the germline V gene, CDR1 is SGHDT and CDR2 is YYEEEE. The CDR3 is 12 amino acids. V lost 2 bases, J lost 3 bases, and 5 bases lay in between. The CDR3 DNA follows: TGTGCCAGCAGCTTCGGGGACACTGAAGCTTTCTTT. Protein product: CASSFGDTEAFF.

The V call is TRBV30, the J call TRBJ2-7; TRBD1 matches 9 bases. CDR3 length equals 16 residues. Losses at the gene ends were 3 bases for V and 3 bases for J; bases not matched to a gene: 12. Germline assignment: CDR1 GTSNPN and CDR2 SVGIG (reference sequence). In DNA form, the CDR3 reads TGTGCCTGGAGCGCCGATCTTGGGACAGGGAACTACGAGCAGTACTTC. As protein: CAWSADLGTGNYEQYF.